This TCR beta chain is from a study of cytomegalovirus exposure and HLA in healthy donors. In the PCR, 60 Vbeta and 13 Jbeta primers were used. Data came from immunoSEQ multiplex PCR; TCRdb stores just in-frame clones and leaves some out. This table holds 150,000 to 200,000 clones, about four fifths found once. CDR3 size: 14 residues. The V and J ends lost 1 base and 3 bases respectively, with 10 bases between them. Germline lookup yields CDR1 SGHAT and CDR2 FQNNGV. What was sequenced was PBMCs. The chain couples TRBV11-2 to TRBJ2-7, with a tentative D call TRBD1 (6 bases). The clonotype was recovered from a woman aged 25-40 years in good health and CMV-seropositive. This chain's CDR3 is CASSLGAGDYEQYF. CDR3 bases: TGTGCCAGCAGCTTAGGTGCAGGGGACTACGAGCAGTACTTC.